Presented here are 11 T cell receptor beta chains from one specimen sequenced in a study of cytomegalovirus exposure and HLA in healthy donors (dated by TCRdb to about 2017). Libraries were constructed by the immunoSEQ multiplex PCR assay. For the multiplex PCR, a mixture combining 60 forward primers for TCR Vbeta segments and 13 reverse primers for TCR Jbeta segments was used. TCRdb stores this immuneACCESS table with in-frame sequences only. Part of the clones is absent; in the studies checked, under half of the shortfall reflects unresolved V genes, and no reason is known for the rest. Counted in this sample were 110,000 or so clones; roughly 79% of them appeared once. Around 2.2% of the sample lies in the top ten. The sample was PBMCs. These TCRs come from a woman between 40 and 50 years old in good health and CMV-seronegative.

The rearrangement uses TRBV14 and TRBJ1-1; no clear D gene. The CDR3 is 15 residues long. Germline V gene data show CDR1 as SGHDN and CDR2 as FVKESK. Trimming took off 0 bases at V and 9 bases at J, with 17 bases between the two ends. Here the CDR3 DNA reads TGTGCCAGCAGCCAAGATCGGGAGAAAGGAGGGAAAGCTTTCTTT. Residues: CASSQDREKGGKAFF.

The chain joins TRBV18 to TRBJ2-5, with D tentatively TRBD1 (6 bases). The ends were cut back, 6 bases at V and 2 bases at J, with 13 bases in the middle. The CDR3 consists of 14 residues. The germline gives CDR1 KGHSH, CDR2 LQKENI. The CDR3 loop is CASSHGTTQETQYF. As DNA, the CDR3 is TGTGCCAGCTCCCACGGGACAACACAAGAGACCCAGTACTTC.

The V and J genes are TRBV25-1 and TRBJ2-7; D is uncertain. This CDR3 has 11 residues. V was shortened by 6 bases and J by 2 bases, with 5 bases between the two germline ends. Germline assignment: CDR1 MGHDK and CDR2 SYGVNS. CDR3 protein: CASRRAYEQYF. The CDR3 DNA follows: TGTGCCAGCAGGAGAGCCTACGAGCAGTACTTC.

CDR3 bases: TGTGCCAGCAGTTCCCTCGGTGGGGGCTGGCATGAGCAGTTCTTC. Translation: CASSSLGGGWHEQFF. V gene TRBV28 combines with J gene TRBJ2-1, with D possibly TRBD1 on 6 matching bases. The CDR3 length is 15 residues. Trimming removed 4 bases from V and 8 bases from J, with 18 bases in between. Per the germline V gene, CDR1 is MDHEN and CDR2 is SYDVKM.

This chain joins TRBV11-2 and TRBJ2-3; D is unclear. CDR3 length equals 16 residues. CDR1 SGHAT and CDR2 FQNNGV come from the germline V gene. Deletions cut 2 bases from V and 0 bases from J, with 12 bases between. The CDR3 here is CASSLFRMESTDTQYF. For the CDR3, the DNA is TGTGCCAGCAGCTTATTTCGTATGGAGAGCACAGATACGCAGTATTTT.

This clone was counted between two and nine times. The chain uses TRBV10-2 and TRBJ1-5, with 7 bases that match TRBD1. Germline trimming cut 6 bases from V and 3 bases from J; bases unmatched to any gene: 8. Germline values: CDR1 WSHSY, CDR2 SAAADI. This CDR3 is built from 15 residues. DNA for the CDR3: TGCGCCAGCAGAGAGACAGGGCAAGTCAATCAGCCCCAGCATTTT. This translates into CASRETGQVNQPQHF.

The genes are TRBV7-3 and TRBJ2-2; D might be TRBD1 (5 bases). Germline CDR1 reads SGHTA; CDR2 reads FQGTGA. The ends were cut back, 1 base at V and 1 base at J, with 10 bases in the middle. The CDR3 contains 16 residues. CDR3 nucleotides: TGTGCCAGCAGCTTAAATGTTGGACAGAACACCGGGGAGCTGTTTTTT. Its protein product is CASSLNVGQNTGELFF.

V is TRBV14 and J is TRBJ2-5; D possibly corresponds to TRBD1 (6 bases). Trimming shortened V by 1 base and J by 7 bases, and 13 bases separated the two germline ends. Germline values: CDR1 SGHDN, CDR2 FVKESK. The CDR3 loop spans 14 amino acids. The CDR3 sequence is CASSQATGKVTQYF. The CDR3 nucleotides read TGTGCCAGCAGCCAAGCAACAGGGAAGGTGACCCAGTACTTC. The complete variable domain, with remaining parts taken from reference TRBV14 and TRBJ2-5, reads EAGVTQFPSHSVIEKGQTVTLRCDPISGHDNLYWYRRVMGKEIKFLLHFVKESKQDESGMPNNRFLAERTGGTYSTLKVQPAELEDSGVYFCASSQATGKVTQYFGPGTRLLVL.

This clone is a singleton in its sample. The J gene is TRBJ2-7, the V gene TRBV28, with 7 bases lining up with TRBD2. V trimming: 0 bases; J trimming: 2 bases; junction bases outside the gene matches: 7. The length of the CDR3 is 16 residues. From germline, CDR1 is MDHEN and CDR2 SYDVKM. CDR3 sequence reads: CASSLWGGTTTYEQYF. The CDR3 DNA follows: TGTGCCAGCAGTTTATGGGGGGGGACTACCACCTACGAGCAGTACTTC.

As DNA, the CDR3 is TGTGCCAGCAGTCGAGGGGCGGGGAAAGGGAGCTCCTACGAGCAGTACTTC. Protein sequence: CASSRGAGKGSSYEQYF. J is TRBJ2-7 and V is TRBV11-1; the D gene is possibly TRBD2 (6 bases). Germline V gives CDR1 SGHAT, CDR2 FQDESV (reference sequence). This CDR3 is 17 amino acids long. V lost 6 bases to trimming and J lost 0 bases, with 21 bases between them.

The chain links TRBV28 to TRBJ2-7, with D tentatively TRBD1 (6 bases). The CDR3 is made up of 16 amino acids. CDR1 MDHEN and CDR2 SYDVKM come from the germline V gene. Trimming took off 3 bases at V and 0 bases at J, with 15 bases between the two ends. The CDR3 nucleotides are TGTGCCAGCAGTTTCCGGGGACATTCTAGCTCCTACGAGCAGTACTTC. Its translation is CASSFRGHSSSYEQYF. The variable domain in full, with the rest retrieved from reference TRBV28 and TRBJ2-7, is DVKVTQSSRYLVKRTGEKVFLECVQDMDHENMFWYRQDPGLGLRLIYFSYDVKMKEKGDIPEGYSVSREKKERFSLILESASTNQTSMYLCASSFRGHSSSYEQYFGPGTRLTVT.